This T cell receptor beta chain was identified during a study of blood T cell repertoires in COVID-19. Study as a whole: T cells, B-cell-depleted T cells, or PBMCs provided the cDNA or gDNA that served as material.

The germline V gene has CDR1 SGDLS and CDR2 YYNGEE. CDR3 length equals 14 residues. V was clipped by 0 bases and J by 7 bases, with 11 bases between them. Per the authors' pipeline: Reference gene primer amplification gave estimated nucleated cell counts. Profiled with immunoSEQ multiplex PCR; TCRdb holds only in-frame clones, not every one. V and J calls and clone size follow that table, whereas D and trimming were derived from the DNA. Here the sample spans about 430,000 clones, about 88% being singletons. Which cohort a participant joined came from the clinical history participants gave. Participants in the exposed group had met a COVID-19 case in the 2 weeks before joining the study.

Input material: PBMCs or T cells enriched from blood (not recorded which). This sequence joins TRBV9 and TRBJ2-1; tentatively, D is TRBD1 (5 bases). This receptor was taken from a woman aged 18-29 years who had been exposed to COVID-19. The CDR3 here is CASSVAAGLNEQFF. The CDR3 bases are TGTGCCAGCAGCGTAGCGGCAGGGTTGAATGAGCAGTTCTTC.